The rows below give T cell receptor beta chains drawn from one sample of a study of Ad26.COV2.S vaccination and SARS-CoV-2 variants. Using immunoSEQ multiplex PCR, the repertoire was profiled, and TCRdb retains in-frame clones only, with some absent. This sample has some 460,000 clones, with roughly nine tenths found just once. The sample consisted of peripheral blood, taken in a trial of Ad26.COV2.S vaccine versus placebo. Receptors originate from a person aged 18-60 years who received the Ad26.COV2.S COVID-19 vaccine or a placebo. Both conserved end residues are part of each CDR3. Fields, in order: clone size, D gene, V gene, J gene, CDR3 protein, CDR3 DNA. The D gene is left open where the match is weak. Where a row states a size, it is once, few, many or the class of an expanded clone; other rows omit it.

NA,NA,TRBV3-1/TRBV3-2,TRBJ2-3,CASTDPGWRETDTQYF,TGTGCCAGCACTGACCCCGGTTGGAGGGAAACAGATACGCAGTATTTT
NA,NA,TRBV5-4,TRBJ2-1,CASSPGGTILNEQFF,TGTGCCAGCAGCCCTGGTGGGACAATCCTCAATGAGCAGTTCTTC
NA,TRBD2,TRBV12-3/TRBV12-4,TRBJ2-1,CASSFSGGALFF,TGTGCCAGCAGTTTTAGCGGGGGGGCCTTATTCTTC
once,NA,TRBV7-9,TRBJ1-1,CASSLDQGITEAFF,TGTGCCAGCAGCTTAGACCAGGGTATCACTGAAGCTTTCTTT
NA,NA,TRBV28,TRBJ1-5,CASSSHQGWQPQHF,TGTGCCAGCAGTTCACACCAGGGTTGGCAGCCCCAGCATTTT
NA,NA,TRBV19,TRBJ2-1,CASSNSVGTGYNEQFF,TGTGCCAGTAGTAATAGTGTAGGGACCGGTTACAATGAGCAGTTCTTC
NA,NA,TRBV28,TRBJ2-7,CASSPSSGGRQYF,TGTGCCAGCAGTCCCTCTTCTGGGGGCAGGCAGTACTTC
NA,NA,TRBV6-5,TRBJ1-1,CASSYGDSNTEAFF,TGTGCCAGCAGTTATGGTGACAGTAACACTGAAGCTTTCTTT
NA,TRBD1,TRBV5-4,TRBJ1-2,CASSPGQGANYGYTF,TGTGCCAGCAGCCCCGGACAGGGGGCAAACTATGGCTACACCTTC
NA,NA,TRBV3-1/TRBV3-2,TRBJ1-5,CASSPRVAGQPQHF,TGTGCCAGCAGCCCCAGGGTAGCCGGTCAGCCCCAGCATTTT
NA,TRBD1,TRBV5-4,TRBJ1-1,CASSPGQVAMNTEAFF,TGTGCCAGCAGCCCGGGACAGGTCGCAATGAACACTGAAGCTTTCTTT
NA,NA,TRBV15,TRBJ2-7,CATSRDWGNYEQYF,TGTGCCACCAGCAGAGATTGGGGGAACTACGAGCAGTACTTC
NA,NA,TRBV11-2,TRBJ2-3,CASSLVAGFSTDTQYF,TGTGCCAGCAGCTTAGTTGCGGGATTCAGCACAGATACGCAGTATTTT
NA,NA,TRBV6-5,TRBJ1-1,CASEGTEAFF,TGTGCCAGCGAGGGGACTGAAGCTTTCTTT
NA,TRBD2,TRBV19,TRBJ2-1,CASSELAGGPDEQFF,TGTGCCAGTAGTGAACTAGCGGGGGGGCCCGATGAGCAGTTCTTC
NA,NA,TRBV11-2,TRBJ2-7,CASSLVLVGSPYEQYF,TGTGCCAGCAGCTTAGTGTTGGTTGGCAGCCCCTACGAGCAGTACTTC
NA,TRBD2,TRBV3-1/TRBV3-2,TRBJ2-3,CASSQGGVLAGVWISTDTQYF,TGTGCCAGCAGCCAAGGCGGCGTGTTAGCGGGAGTGTGGATTAGCACAGATACGCAGTATTTT
NA,NA,TRBV28,TRBJ2-5,CASSQREIGETQYF,TGTGCCAGCAGCCAACGGGAGATCGGAGAGACCCAGTACTTC
NA,NA,TRBV18,TRBJ2-6,CASSPGWELSGANVLTF,TGTGCCAGCTCACCAGGGTGGGAACTCTCTGGGGCCAACGTCCTGACTTTC
NA,NA,TRBV2,TRBJ2-3,CASDSGIRADTQYF,TGTGCCAGTGATTCGGGGATTCGTGCTGATACGCAGTATTTT
NA,NA,TRBV28,TRBJ2-3,CASSLRASATDTQYF,TGTGCCAGCAGTTTAAGGGCTAGCGCGACAGATACGCAGTATTTT
NA,TRBD2,TRBV7-8,TRBJ2-7,CASSLRVSGAYEQYF,TGTGCCAGCAGCCTTAGGGTAAGCGGGGCCTACGAGCAGTACTTC
NA,NA,TRBV19,TRBJ1-3,CASSIGRSGNTIYF,TGTGCCAGTAGTATAGGCAGGTCCGGAAACACCATATATTTT
NA,NA,TRBV7-9,TRBJ1-1,CASSLGGWTEAFF,TGTGCCAGCAGCTTAGGGGGCTGGACTGAAGCTTTCTTT
NA,TRBD2,TRBV5-4,TRBJ2-3,CASSFRLAGVSDTQYF,TGTGCCAGCAGCTTCCGACTAGCGGGAGTATCAGATACGCAGTATTTT
NA,NA,TRBV30,TRBJ2-6,CAWRKAAFSGANVLTF,TGTGCCTGGCGCAAGGCTGCATTCTCTGGGGCCAACGTCCTGACTTTC
once,NA,TRBV7-9,TRBJ1-4,CASSPQQRGEKLFF,TGTGCCAGCAGCCCACAGCAGAGGGGCGAAAAACTGTTTTTT
NA,NA,TRBV5-4,TRBJ1-5,CASSRWGFQPQHF,TGTGCCAGCAGCCGTTGGGGTTTTCAGCCCCAGCATTTT
NA,TRBD2,TRBV28,TRBJ2-7,CASSPPGGAYEQYF,TGTGCCAGCAGTCCCCCTGGGGGGGCCTACGAGCAGTACTTC
NA,NA,TRBV6-6,TRBJ1-1,CASSPYEQGGGSDEAFF,TGTGCCAGCAGTCCTTATGAACAGGGCGGTGGGTCGGACGAAGCTTTCTTT
NA,NA,TRBV19,TRBJ1-6,CASSMGQVSGSYNSPLHF,TGTGCCAGTAGTATGGGGCAGGTCTCGGGTTCCTATAATTCACCCCTCCACTTT
NA,NA,TRBV5-6,TRBJ1-6,CASSFSQTMTPLHF,TGTGCCAGCAGCTTCTCACAGACAATGACACCCCTCCACTTT
NA,NA,TRBV5-4,TRBJ2-7,CASSLSPDTTYEQYF,TGTGCCAGCAGCTTGTCCCCAGATACTACCTACGAGCAGTACTTC
NA,NA,TRBV5-1,TRBJ2-7,CASSVDRLSSYEQYF,TGCGCCAGCAGCGTCGACAGATTAAGCTCCTACGAGCAGTACTTC
NA,NA,TRBV7-9,TRBJ1-1,CASSPFLIGAEAFF,TGTGCCAGCAGCCCGTTTCTAATCGGGGCTGAAGCTTTCTTT
NA,TRBD1,TRBV28,TRBJ2-3,CASYPTGGAGGRGTDTQYF,TGTGCCAGCTACCCTACAGGGGGCGCGGGTGGGAGAGGCACAGATACGCAGTATTTT
NA,NA,TRBV6-2/TRBV6-3,TRBJ1-2,CASSYQDTGTAGYTF,TGTGCCAGCAGTTACCAAGACACAGGGACTGCGGGCTACACCTTC
NA,TRBD1,TRBV27,TRBJ1-1,CASSLWATGTANTEAFF,TGTGCCAGCAGTTTATGGGCAACCGGGACAGCGAACACTGAAGCTTTCTTT
NA,NA,TRBV11-2,TRBJ2-2,CASRSSETGELFF,TGTGCCAGCAGAAGTAGTGAAACCGGGGAGCTGTTTTTT
NA,NA,TRBV7-9,TRBJ1-5,CASSLGGGRMQPQHF,TGTGCCAGCAGCTTAGGTGGAGGCAGGATGCAGCCCCAGCATTTT
NA,TRBD2,TRBV6-5,TRBJ2-7,CASTSKAGYYEQYF,TGTGCCAGCACCAGCAAAGCGGGGTACTACGAGCAGTACTTC
NA,NA,TRBV28,TRBJ1-5,CASRATGSGQPQHF,TGTGCCAGCAGGGCTACAGGGTCCGGTCAGCCCCAGCATTTT
NA,NA,TRBV18,TRBJ1-1,CASSPWDGYRGTEAFF,TGTGCCAGCTCACCATGGGACGGCTATAGAGGCACTGAAGCTTTCTTT
NA,NA,TRBV7-2,TRBJ2-1,CASSLGLGGGNEQFF,TGTGCCAGCAGCTTAGGACTAGGTGGGGGCAATGAGCAGTTCTTC
NA,NA,TRBV18,TRBJ1-6,CASSPQGVGNSPLHF,TGTGCCAGCTCACCACAGGGGGTGGGTAATTCACCCCTCCACTTT
NA,TRBD1,TRBV2,TRBJ1-1,CASRWTGEAFF,TGTGCCAGCAGGTGGACAGGTGAAGCTTTCTTT
NA,NA,TRBV18,TRBJ2-7,CASSPPGPGAGEQYF,TGTGCCAGCTCACCACCGGGTCCGGGGGCCGGCGAGCAGTACTTC
few,NA,TRBV28,TRBJ1-1,CASSLLVSRPTEAFF,TGTGCCAGCAGTTTACTAGTCTCCAGGCCCACTGAAGCTTTCTTT
few,TRBD1,TRBV5-1,TRBJ1-2,CASSSPGTGTNYGYTF,TGCGCCAGCAGCTCCCCCGGGACAGGGACTAACTATGGCTACACCTTC
once,NA,TRBV19,TRBJ1-2,CARLAGDPYGYTF,TGTGCCAGGCTCGCAGGGGATCCCTATGGCTACACCTTC
NA,NA,TRBV5-1,TRBJ2-7,CASSLWQQSNEQYF,TGCGCCAGCAGCTTGTGGCAGCAGTCCAACGAGCAGTACTTC
few,NA,TRBV2,TRBJ1-1,CASSLLETGGGAEAFF,TGTGCCAGCAGTCTACTAGAGACAGGCGGAGGGGCTGAAGCTTTCTTT
NA,NA,TRBV5-1,TRBJ1-2,CASSQWREGRSPGYTF,TGCGCCAGCAGCCAGTGGCGCGAGGGAAGATCGCCTGGCTACACCTTC
NA,NA,TRBV7-8,TRBJ1-1,CASSPTYFRGNRNTEAFF,TGTGCCAGCAGCCCAACCTACTTTAGGGGAAACAGGAACACTGAAGCTTTCTTT
NA,TRBD2,TRBV5-1,TRBJ2-3,CASSSGLAEGTDTQYF,TGCGCCAGCAGCTCCGGACTAGCGGAGGGCACAGATACGCAGTATTTT
NA,NA,TRBV11-2,TRBJ2-1,CASNPGVVSYNEQFF,TGTGCCAGCAATCCGGGAGTTGTGTCCTACAATGAGCAGTTCTTC
NA,NA,TRBV4-3,TRBJ1-2,CASSQIRTLNYGYTF,TGCGCCAGCAGCCAAATCAGGACACTTAACTATGGCTACACCTTC